A single sample is the source of the 13 T cell receptor beta chains below, sequenced in a study of T cell repertoires in cytomegalovirus infection. What these receptors recognize is not known. TCRdb re-analysed the reads in MiXCR, keeping a single row per CDR3 protein. Of 640,000 or so distinct CDR3 sequences listed, 30% to 40% were seen once; the top ten hold over 15%. This specimen consisted of cultured PBMCs, obtained from culture after CMV antigen stimulation. The receptors were gathered from a human donor in good health (CMV status not recorded). Some clones in this sample may be carry-over from other donors' samples.

This clonotype was detected once. The chain carries TRBV7-6 and TRBJ1-6; TRBD1 matches at 7 bases. Unmatched junction bases numbered 4, after V lost 5 bases and J lost 9 bases. The CDR3 sequence is 13 residues long. Germline V gene data show CDR1 as SGHVS and CDR2 as FNYEAQ. The CDR3 nucleotides read TGTGCCAGCAGCCCCGACAGGGTTTCACCCCTCCACTTT. It codes for CASSPDRVSPLHF.

This clonotype was seen a single time. The chain combines TRBV10-3 with TRBJ2-5; 8 bases fit TRBD2. Germline V gene lookup returns CDR1 ENHRY and CDR2 SYGVKD. The V segment lost 4 bases and the J segment 1 base; nucleotides outside the gene matches: 5. The CDR3 is made up of 15 amino acids. CDR3 nucleotides: TGTGCCATCAGTGGAACGGGGGGGACCCAAGAGACCCAGTACTTC. This gives the protein CAISGTGGTQETQYF.

This chain uses TRBV6-2 or TRBV6-3 with TRBJ1-2, with 7 bases matching TRBD1. Germline V gives CDR1 MNHEY, CDR2 SVGEGT. The CDR3 loop spans 15 amino acids. V was pared by 5 bases and J by 7 bases, with 13 bases of the junction left unmatched. The CDR3 region has the DNA TGTGCCAGCAGTCGCGAGGCAGGGGGTAACCGTGGCTACACCTTC. As protein: CASSREAGGNRGYTF.

This clonotype was seen a few times. The chain recombines TRBV6-2 or TRBV6-3 with TRBJ2-2; tentative D call: TRBD1 (6 bases). Germline CDR1 reads MNHEY; CDR2 reads SVGEGT. V lost 5 bases and J lost 2, with 12 bases in between. This CDR3 contains 15 residues. In nucleotides, the CDR3 is TGTGCCAGCAGTGACCGGGACACCAACACCGGGGAGCTGTTTTTT. It codes for CASSDRDTNTGELFF.

There are a few counts of this clonotype. The V call is TRBV11-2, the J call TRBJ2-1; D gene unclear. Germline lookup yields CDR1 SGHAT and CDR2 FQNNGV. This CDR3 has 15 residues. The V end was cut by 1 base, the J end by 6 bases, with 13 bases between. The CDR3 protein is CASSLGPTLGNEQFF. The CDR3 DNA reads as TGTGCCAGCAGCTTAGGTCCTACCCTGGGCAATGAGCAGTTCTTC.

This clonotype has a handful of counts. The V call is TRBV28, the J call TRBJ1-5; 8 nucleotides line up with TRBD1. CDR3 length equals 20 residues. Germline CDR1 reads MDHEN; CDR2 reads SYDVKM. V was pared by 4 bases and J by 3 bases, with 20 bases of the junction left unmatched. The CDR3 DNA reads as TGTGCCAGCAGTTCCCTCAGGACAGGGTACCCTCCGGAGTTCAATCAGCCCCAGCATTTT. Translating it yields CASSSLRTGYPPEFNQPQHF. The full variable domain, with the rest looked up from reference TRBV28 and TRBJ1-5, is DVKVTQSSRYLVKRTGEKVFLECVQDMDHENMFWYRQDPGLGLRLIYFSYDVKMKEKGDIPEGYSVSREKKERFSLILESASTNQTSMYLCASSSLRTGYPPEFNQPQHFGDGTRLSIL.

The rearrangement joins TRBV7-9 to TRBJ2-5; D could derive from TRBD1 or TRBD2 (5 bases each). The germline V gene encodes CDR1 SEHNR and CDR2 FQNEAQ (reference sequence). The germline V and J ends were trimmed by 5 bases and 9 bases, with 19 bases remaining between them. The CDR3 has 14 amino acids. In DNA form, the CDR3 reads TGTGCCAGCAGCGGCATGGGGACCGTAGTGGCCCAGTACTTC. Its translation: CASSGMGTVVAQYF.

CDR3 loop: CASSPWTGINEQFF. The CDR3 coding sequence is TGTGCCAGCTCACCATGGACAGGAATCAATGAGCAGTTCTTC. The gene calls are TRBV18 and TRBJ2-1, with 7 bases matching TRBD1. The CDR3 totals 14 residues. CDR1 and CDR2 from the germline V gene are KGHSH and LQKENI. The junction had 4 bases not matched to a gene; V was cut back by 2 bases and J by 6 bases.

This clonotype came up a few times. The rearrangement links TRBV6-5 to TRBJ1-2; 10 bases align to TRBD1. Trimming removed 6 bases from V and 6 bases from J; junction bases left unmatched: 4. Looked up from germline, CDR1 is MNHEY and CDR2 is SVGAGI. The CDR3 has 13 amino acids. The CDR3 loop reads CASRRDRGHGYTF. CDR3 DNA sequence: TGTGCCAGCAGAAGAGACAGGGGGCATGGCTACACCTTC.

The V and J genes are TRBV6-8 and TRBJ1-1, with D possibly TRBD1 on 5 matching bases. Trimming shortened V by 9 bases and J by 1 base, and 24 bases separated the two germline ends. Germline CDR1 is MNHGY and CDR2 is SAAAGT. The length of the CDR3 is 17 residues. This CDR3 is CARQLGGVVFQNTEAFF. In DNA, the CDR3 is TGTGCCAGACAATTGGGGGGGGTAGTCTTCCAGAACACTGAAGCTTTCTTT.

This clonotype was observed a single time. V and J are TRBV10-3 and TRBJ1-5; 7 positions match TRBD1. The junction had 6 bases not matched to a gene; V was cut back by 4 bases and J by 0 bases. This CDR3 spans 16 amino acids. In germline, CDR1 is ENHRY, CDR2 SYGVKD. CDR3 amino acids: CAISGGTESSNQPQHF. CDR3 DNA sequence: TGTGCCATCAGTGGTGGGACAGAGTCTAGCAATCAGCCCCAGCATTTT.

The table lists this clonotype with a few counts. The V gene is TRBV7-2, the J gene TRBJ2-5, with D tentatively TRBD2 (6 bases). Trimming left V 3 bases short and J 5 bases short, with 13 bases between. The CDR3 loop spans 14 amino acids. CDR1 SGHTA and CDR2 FQGNSA come from the germline V gene. The CDR3 reads CASSLGGLIETQYF. In DNA, the CDR3 is TGTGCCAGCAGCTTGGGGGGACTCATTGAGACCCAGTACTTC.

This clonotype was counted at least ten times. This rearrangement joins TRBV7-2 to TRBJ2-3; D tentatively reads TRBD1 or TRBD2 (6 bases each). CDR1 is SGHTA and CDR2 is FQGNSA in the germline V gene. CDR3 length: 17 amino acids. The V and J ends lost 1 base and 2 bases respectively, with 16 bases between them. CDR3 sequence reads: CASSLVGGTSTTDTQYF. CDR3 nucleotides: TGTGCCAGCAGCTTAGTGGGCGGGACATCGACCACAGATACGCAGTATTTT.